This T cell receptor beta chain was identified during a study of PD-L1 blockade in urothelial cancer (dated by TCRdb to the late 2010s). Some background on the complete study: Every patient began therapy at some point between 2013 and 2015 and was given atezolizumab 1,200 mg intravenously every 3 weeks. About 85% of the 29 patients were males with bladder-origin urothelial cancer, and about 60% of the roughly 30 reported a prior smoking history. Patients had an ECOG performance status of 0 or 1 and had received between 0 and 3 prior chemotherapy regimens. Blood samples were analyzed at two time points: 3 weeks after treatment start (second dose) and 6 weeks after treatment start. Blood samples yielded a median of 141,255 T cells and tens of thousands of unique TCRs, with median clonality 0.080. Somatic, immune and clinical correlates of response to PD-L1 blockade with atezolizumab in urothelial cancer were the focus of an exploratory multi-omic analysis. Pretreatment tumor samples, along with matched peripheral blood collected serially before and after atezolizumab treatment, underwent TCR sequencing. Durable clinical benefit meant progression-free survival longer than 6 months, and TCR features were also tested against progression-free and overall survival. In the same patients, whole exome sequencing and RNA sequencing of pretreatment tumors were performed in addition to TCR sequencing. Durable clinical benefit was achieved by nine patients but not by the remaining 20. Some 29 patients had pretreatment blood TCR-seq, about 25 had at least one posttreatment blood collection, and about 25 had tumor TCR-seq.

The label giving this sample's time point can be read as: pretreatment peripheral blood. The cohort included some 30 patients with locally advanced or metastatic urothelial carcinoma who were treated at Memorial Sloan Kettering on a trial protocol. Peripheral blood mononuclear cells were collected pretreatment and during treatment, at between 1 and 8 total time points per patient. The Qiagen DNeasy Blood extraction kit was used to purify genomic DNA from total PBMCs and tumor samples. Collected pretreatment and during treatment, PBMCs were isolated and stored as previously described. Synthetic TCR analog templates were spiked into each PCR so that absolute template abundance could be estimated from read counts. TCRbeta CDR3 regions were amplified from genomic DNA with bias-controlled V and J gene primers using the immunoSEQ assay. Rearranged TCRbeta segments were sequenced at approximately 20X coverage. Per the original workflow: Clustering was used to correct sequencing errors, and CDR3s were annotated against IMGT to assign V, D and J genes. Only productive TCRbeta rearrangements were used in downstream analyses, excluding out-of-frame or stop-codon sequences. Clonality was computed as one minus Shannon entropy normalized by the log of the number of unique productive sequences. Clones differing between time points or between blood and tumor were identified using Fisher's exact test with Benjamini-Hochberg correction, with an adjusted p below 0.01 applied as the threshold. TCRdb took over this immuneACCESS table, retaining in-frame rearrangements with V and J assigned. Such tables are incomplete; in checked studies, under half of the missing clones stem from an unresolved V gene, and the remainder is unexplained. V and J calls and clone size are copied from that table; D and trimming were computed from the DNA. The sample table lists about 86,000 clones, over 65% of them with a count of one. The ten largest make up about an eighth of the sample.

General study outcomes and caveats: Because the sample size was small (n ≈ 30) and many exploratory analyses were performed, the results are intended to be hypothesis-generating. Improved progression-free and overall survival was associated with having pretreatment peripheral blood TCR clonality below the median. Among patients with durable benefit, tumor-associated TCR clones showed greater expansion in peripheral blood 3 weeks after treatment started (n ≈ 23, p = 0.022).

About this clone itself: The antigen it recognizes is unknown. There are no base qualities to consult, and no much larger clone falls within one base.

The V end gives up 5 bases and the J end 4 bases, leaving 13 bases in the junction not matched to a gene. CDR1 and CDR2 (SGHTA, FQGNSA) derive from the germline V gene. Inclusive of the bounding cysteine and phenylalanine, the CDR3 is 17 residues long. Only the CDR3 region is kept as DNA, spanning 51 bases read in frame from base 1. The TCR was taken from a man in his 60s with urothelial cancer. The sequence is built from TRBV7-2 and TRBJ2-1, with 8 middle bases fitting TRBD2. Here the sequenced sample was PBMCs, taken around atezolizumab (anti-PD-L1) treatment. The sequence in DNA is TGTGCCAGCAGCGCATGGGGCCTAGCGGGTGTTTACAATGAGCAGTTCTTC. It translates as CASSAWGLAGVYNEQFF.